A single count supports the clone carrying this T cell receptor (beta chain). Antigen specificity is unknown. Incorporated into the TCR beta cDNA libraries were unique molecular identifiers, which served to reduce PCR and sequencing biases. TCRdb used MiXCR to reprocess the PCR reads, holding one entry per CDR3 protein. The table shows about 770,000 distinct CDR3 sequences, with roughly 50% occurring only once. Per the germline V gene, CDR1 is KGHSH and CDR2 is LQKENI. J lost 2 bases, V lost 4 bases, and 6 bases had no gene match. The CDR3 is made up of 15 amino acids. This entry is derived from a study of post-analysis software for immune sequencing data. Whole-study results and caveats: When patients were compared with controls, about five TRBV segments were more frequent, TRBV5-6, TRBV5-1 and TRBV20-1 among them.

J is TRBJ2-7 and V is TRBV18; 9 bases map to TRBD1. The sample taken for sequencing was blood. The sequence was collected from a girl between 5 and 17 years old with multiple sclerosis. CDR3 in amino acids: CASSRTGTGTYEQYF. The CDR3, as DNA: TGTGCCAGCTCACGAACCGGGACAGGGACCTACGAGCAGTACTTC.